This T cell receptor (beta chain) is drawn from a study of T cells in Graves' hyperthyroidism and ophthalmopathy. The germline gives CDR1 MDHEN, CDR2 SYDVKM. This CDR3 region has 14 residues. Trimming stripped 3 bases from V and 5 bases from J, with 13 bases between. The investigators amplified TCR beta CDR3 regions from RNA transcripts. Using the HTBI primer set, a first-round RT-PCR was run on the TCR CDR3. TCRdb re-called the multiplex PCR reads with MiXCR, one entry per CDR3 protein. Of approximately 620,000 distinct CDR3 sequences in the sample, more than 15% were seen once. This clonotype was detected many times.

Specimen: blood. The receptor was derived from a woman aged 40 to 55 with Graves' ophthalmopathy. The J gene is TRBJ1-2, the V gene TRBV28; D perhaps matches TRBD1 (5 bases). The CDR3 loop is CASSFPTGGYGYTF. The CDR3 DNA reads as TGTGCCAGCAGTTTCCCCACGGGGGGATATGGCTACACCTTC.